This T cell receptor (beta chain) derives from a study of OX40 agonist ivuxolimab in advanced cancers. Regarding this clone: What it recognizes is unknown.

Study observations and caveats: Among patients with partial responses at 0.1-3.0 mg/kg, clonal expansion was among the lowest.

CDR3 length: 24 amino acids. J gave up 0 bases and V 5 bases, and 28 bases lay outside the gene matches. The germline V gene encodes CDR1 PRHDT and CDR2 FYEKMQ (reference sequence). The table came from immunoSEQ multiplex PCR; TCRdb's copy has only in-frame clones and leaves some out. The sample holds 100,000 to 120,000 clones, roughly 90% seen once. The genes are TRBV13 and TRBJ2-7; 13 positions match TRBD2. The sequences come from CD4+ or CD8+ T cells sorted from blood, collected in a trial of the OX40 agonist ivuxolimab. This clonotype was obtained from an adult with an advanced solid tumor such as melanoma, head and neck, liver or kidney cancer. CDR3 bases: TGTGCCAGCAGCCGGCCTGATGTGTCCGGACCGACGGTCGGACTAGCGGGAGTCTCCTACGAGCAGTACTTC. The encoded protein is CASSRPDVSGPTVGLAGVSYEQYF.